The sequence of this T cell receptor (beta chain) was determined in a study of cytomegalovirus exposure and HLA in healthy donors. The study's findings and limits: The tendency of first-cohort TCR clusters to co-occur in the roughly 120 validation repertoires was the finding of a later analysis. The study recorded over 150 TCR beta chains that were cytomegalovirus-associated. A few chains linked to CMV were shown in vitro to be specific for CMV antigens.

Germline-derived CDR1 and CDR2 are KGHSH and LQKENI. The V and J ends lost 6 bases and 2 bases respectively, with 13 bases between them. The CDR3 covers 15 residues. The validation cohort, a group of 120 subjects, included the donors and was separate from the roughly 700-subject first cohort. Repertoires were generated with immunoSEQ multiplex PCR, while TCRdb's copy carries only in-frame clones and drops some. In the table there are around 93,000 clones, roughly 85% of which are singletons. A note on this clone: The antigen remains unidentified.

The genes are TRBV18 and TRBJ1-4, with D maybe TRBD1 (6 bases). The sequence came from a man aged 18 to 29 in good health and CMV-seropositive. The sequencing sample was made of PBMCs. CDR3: CASSPNRDTNEKLFF. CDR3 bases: TGTGCCAGCTCCCCTAACAGGGACACTAATGAAAAACTGTTTTTT.